The clone carrying this T cell receptor (beta chain) came up once. Its specificity is not known. The entry originates in a study of cytomegalovirus exposure and HLA in healthy donors. For the study at large: The same platform was used for the 130 or so validation repertoires and the 600 to 850 first-cohort repertoires, a later analysis reported.

Method: immunoSEQ multiplex PCR; TCRdb's copy keeps in-frame clones and lacks some. The profile shows some 75,000 clones, around 96% of them singletons. V trimming: 4 bases; J trimming: 7 bases; junction bases outside the gene matches: 3. The CDR3 loop spans 14 amino acids. The germline V gene encodes CDR1 MNHEY and CDR2 SVGAGI. Study results and limitations: Using the classifier, cytomegalovirus status was reportedly diagnosed with high specificity and sensitivity. The investigators catalogued 164 TCR beta chains as cytomegalovirus-associated. Rarity held for most TCR sequences, but there were some public TCRs that occurred in many donors.

This sequence originates from a woman aged 18-29 years in good health and CMV-seronegative. The rearrangement uses TRBV6-5 and TRBJ2-1; 11 nucleotides match TRBD2. Source material: PBMCs. In DNA form, the CDR3 reads TGTGCCAGCAGTTTAGCGGGAGGGGGGAATGAGCAGTTCTTC. This encodes CASSLAGGGNEQFF.